The sequence of this T cell receptor (beta chain) was determined in a study of cytomegalovirus exposure and HLA in healthy donors. The PCR was carried out with 60 Vbeta primers and 13 Jbeta primers. Some clones are missing from TCRdb's copy, which holds only in-frame ones; the method was immunoSEQ multiplex PCR. The table has about 70,000 clones, roughly nine tenths seen once. Overall study results and limits: Among the CMV-associated chains, a few were confirmed in vitro as specific for CMV antigens.

The count of this clone is one. Its antigen remains unidentified. This clonotype was obtained from a woman in her thirties in good health and CMV-seropositive. Sequenced: PBMCs.

Here the CDR3 reads CASSAGSGTGYTGELFF. CDR3 in DNA: TGTGCCAGCAGTGCCGGATCCGGGACAGGGTACACCGGGGAGCTGTTTTTT. The chain is built from TRBV6-1 and TRBJ2-2; 9 bases agree with TRBD1. The length of the CDR3 is 17 residues. With 4 bases clipped from V and 3 bases from J, the junction kept 9 bases outside the gene matches. Germline CDR1 reads MNHNS; CDR2 reads SASEGT.